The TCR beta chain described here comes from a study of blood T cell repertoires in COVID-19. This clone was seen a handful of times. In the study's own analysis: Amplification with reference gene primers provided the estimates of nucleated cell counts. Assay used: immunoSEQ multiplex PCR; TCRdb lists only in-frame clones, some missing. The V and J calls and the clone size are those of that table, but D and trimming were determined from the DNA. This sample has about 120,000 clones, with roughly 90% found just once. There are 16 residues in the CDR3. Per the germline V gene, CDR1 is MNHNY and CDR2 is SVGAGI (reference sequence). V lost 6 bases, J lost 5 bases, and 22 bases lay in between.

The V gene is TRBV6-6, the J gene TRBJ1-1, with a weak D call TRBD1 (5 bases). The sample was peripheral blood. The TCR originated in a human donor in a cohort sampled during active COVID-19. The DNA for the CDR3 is TGTGCCAGCAGCGAGAGCCTAGCGCAGGGCGGGACTGAAGCTTTCTTT. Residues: CASSESLAQGGTEAFF.